The rows below give T cell receptor beta chains drawn from one sample of a study of T cells in Graves' hyperthyroidism and ophthalmopathy. MiXCR, run by TCRdb on the multiplex PCR reads, gives a single entry per CDR3 protein. The sample records over 700,000 distinct CDR3 sequences, about two fifths being singletons. Sequencing was performed on blood. Receptor source: a man between 18 and 29 years old with Graves' hyperthyroidism. CDR3s include the opening cysteine and the closing phenylalanine or tryptophan. D genes are given only for firm matches. Clone size is not always given. Where it is, it says once, few, many or a class for expanded clones.

CDR3,DNA,D,size,V,J
CAISPTSGQETQYF,TGTGCCATCAGTCCCACTAGCGGGCAAGAGACCCAGTACTTC,TRBD2,-,TRBV10-3,TRBJ2-5
CASRETFQGSYEQYF,TGTGCCAGCAGGGAAACATTTCAGGGCTCCTACGAGCAGTACTTC,-,-,TRBV10-2,TRBJ2-7
CASTITGTQPQHF,TGTGCCAGCACTATCACAGGGACTCAGCCCCAGCATTTT,-,few,TRBV6-6,TRBJ1-5
CASSKMGSYEQYF,TGTGCCAGTAGTAAGATGGGCTCCTACGAGCAGTACTTC,-,-,TRBV19,TRBJ2-7
CSVEDLGSLWEQYF,TGCAGCGTTGAAGATCTGGGCAGCCTCTGGGAGCAGTACTTC,-,many,TRBV29-1,TRBJ2-7
CASGGYEQYF,TGTGCCAGCGGGGGCTACGAGCAGTACTTC,-,many,TRBV6-2/TRBV6-3,TRBJ2-7
CATSGEYNEKLFF,TGTGCCACCAGCGGAGAGTACAATGAAAAACTGTTTTTT,-,many,TRBV15,TRBJ1-4
CASSVGMGRADYEQYF,TGTGCCAGCAGCGTAGGTATGGGACGGGCAGACTACGAGCAGTACTTC,-,-,TRBV9,TRBJ2-7
CASSWAPHEAFF,TGTGCCAGTAGTTGGGCACCACATGAAGCTTTCTTT,-,many,TRBV19,TRBJ1-1
CATSVGAGKLFF,TGTGCCACCAGCGTGGGTGCTGGAAAACTGTTTTTT,-,-,TRBV15,TRBJ1-4
CSAFRGGSGETQYF,TGCAGCGCCTTCCGAGGGGGGAGTGGAGAGACCCAGTACTTC,-,many,TRBV29-1,TRBJ2-5
CASSQDSGEGETQYF,TGCGCCAGCAGCCAAGATTCGGGGGAAGGAGAGACCCAGTACTTC,-,-,TRBV5-1,TRBJ2-5
CSASMGPNTEAFF,TGCAGCGCCTCTATGGGCCCTAACACTGAAGCTTTCTTT,-,many,TRBV29-1,TRBJ1-1
CSAYQGARVAKTDEQYF,TGCAGTGCTTACCAGGGGGCGCGGGTCGCGAAAACCGACGAGCAGTACTTC,TRBD1,-,TRBV20-1,TRBJ2-7
CASSPGTPGEQYF,TGTGCCAGCAGCCCTGGGACACCGGGGGAGCAGTACTTC,-,-,TRBV7-6,TRBJ2-7
CASSLGWGQAFF,TGTGCCAGCAGCTTAGGGTGGGGCCAAGCTTTCTTT,-,many,TRBV13,TRBJ1-1
CASSLVTSSGNTIYF,TGTGCCAGCAGCTTAGTGACGAGCTCTGGAAACACCATATATTTT,-,-,TRBV13,TRBJ1-3
CASSQVGTGGVETQYF,TGCGCCAGCAGCCAAGTCGGGACAGGGGGCGTAGAGACCCAGTACTTC,TRBD1,few,TRBV4-1,TRBJ2-5
CSVDGREGTEAFF,TGCAGCGTTGATGGCAGGGAGGGCACTGAAGCTTTCTTT,-,many,TRBV29-1,TRBJ1-1
CSGGAGRGAGREQYF,TGCAGCGGCGGCGCTGGACGGGGGGCAGGAAGGGAGCAGTACTTC,-,-,TRBV29-1,TRBJ2-5
CASSEMGGRETQYF,TGTGCCAGCAGTGAAATGGGGGGGAGAGAGACCCAGTACTTC,TRBD2,-,TRBV7-8,TRBJ2-5
CASSLEGTVSTEAFF,TGTGCCAGCAGCTTAGAGGGGACAGTTTCCACTGAAGCTTTCTTT,TRBD1,-,TRBV7-9,TRBJ1-1
CASSWGQDSSYEQYF,TGCGCCAGCAGCTGGGGACAGGACAGCTCCTACGAGCAGTACTTC,TRBD1,few,TRBV5-1,TRBJ2-7
CASSLSQIEETQYF,TGTGCCAGCAGCTTAAGCCAGATCGAAGAGACCCAGTACTTC,-,many,TRBV7-8,TRBJ2-5
CASSDRAGMRGYTF,TGTGCCAGCAGTGACAGGGCGGGGATGCGGGGCTACACCTTC,-,-,TRBV2,TRBJ1-2
CSARAGTSDVGELFF,TGCAGTGCTAGAGCCGGGACTAGTGATGTCGGGGAGCTGTTTTTT,TRBD2,-,TRBV20-1,TRBJ2-2
CASSLGQGSDTEALF,TGTGCCAGCAGCTTGGGACAGGGAAGCGACACTGAAGCTCTCTTT,TRBD1,-,TRBV25-1,TRBJ1-1
CASSIGAGGSPQHF,TGTGCCAGTAGTATAGGGGCAGGGGGTTCACCCCAGCATTTT,TRBD1,-,TRBV19,TRBJ1-5
CASSFRHSGANVLTF,TGTGCCAGCAGCTTCAGGCACTCTGGGGCCAACGTCCTGACTTTC,-,-,TRBV7-2,TRBJ2-6
CASSVGTESEAFF,TGTGCCAGCAGCGTCGGGACAGAGAGTGAAGCTTTCTTT,TRBD1,many,TRBV9,TRBJ1-1
CASSGQGGLFF,TGTGCCAGCAGTGGTCAGGGAGGACTGTTTTTT,-,-,TRBV2,TRBJ1-4
CASSPQGTSGAYEQYF,TGTGCCAGCAGCCCCCAAGGGACTAGCGGGGCCTACGAGCAGTACTTC,TRBD2,once,TRBV13,TRBJ2-7
CASSYHRTGQGALDGYTF,TGTGCCAGCAGTTACCACCGCACGGGGCAGGGGGCGTTGGATGGCTACACCTTC,TRBD1,few,TRBV6-5,TRBJ1-2
CASSLGLTEAFF,TGTGCCAGCAGCTTAGGGCTAACTGAAGCTTTCTTT,-,many,TRBV7-3,TRBJ1-1
CASSQFSQIGYEQYF,TGCGCCAGCAGCCAATTTTCACAGATCGGCTACGAGCAGTACTTC,-,-,TRBV4-1,TRBJ2-7
CAISEPLTGPNEKLFF,TGTGCCATCAGTGAACCGTTGACAGGGCCTAATGAAAAACTGTTTTTT,TRBD1,once,TRBV10-3,TRBJ1-4
CSVWTTQETQYF,TGCAGCGTCTGGACAACACAAGAGACCCAGTACTTC,-,many,TRBV29-1,TRBJ2-5
CASSFSTNYGYTF,TGTGCCAGCAGTTTCAGTACTAACTATGGCTACACCTTC,-,-,TRBV12-3/TRBV12-4,TRBJ1-2
CASGVLATEAFF,TGTGCCAGCGGGGTTTTGGCCACTGAAGCTTTCTTT,-,many,TRBV7-2,TRBJ1-1
CASSSALVAFF,TGCGCCAGCAGCTCCGCGTTGGTAGCTTTCTTT,-,few,TRBV4-1,TRBJ1-1
CATSGRSGANVLTF,TGTGCCACCAGCGGGCGCTCTGGGGCCAACGTCCTGACTTTC,-,many,TRBV15,TRBJ2-6
CASSLGGGYGNTIYF,TGTGCCAGCAGCTTAGGCGGGGGATATGGAAACACCATATATTTT,-,many,TRBV7-2,TRBJ1-3
CASSLTVNTKAFF,TGTGCCAGCAGCCTGACAGTGAACACTAAAGCTTTCTTT,-,-,TRBV7-2,TRBJ1-1
CASSLGTGFGYTF,TGTGCCAGCAGTCTCGGGACAGGGTTTGGCTACACCTTC,TRBD1,many,TRBV9,TRBJ1-2
CASSLVIAGPDTQYF,TGTGCCAGCAGCTTAGTGATCGCAGGACCAGATACGCAGTATTTT,-,-,TRBV7-3,TRBJ2-3
CSAGTGYWGYTF,TGCAGCGCCGGGACAGGGTATTGGGGCTACACCTTC,TRBD1,many,TRBV29-1,TRBJ1-2
CATSRDSTNEKLFF,TGTGCCACCAGCAGGGACTCAACTAATGAAAAACTGTTTTTT,-,many,TRBV15,TRBJ1-4
CSAISESEQNQPQHF,TGCAGTGCCATCAGTGAGTCGGAACAAAATCAGCCCCAGCATTTC,-,-,TRBV20-1,TRBJ1-5
CSAKDAVSGNTIYF,TGCAGTGCTAAGGACGCCGTCTCTGGAAACACCATATATTTT,-,many,TRBV20-1,TRBJ1-3
CASSPITTDEETQYF,TGTGCCAGCAGCCCAATAACGACAGATGAAGAGACCCAGTACTTC,-,many,TRBV7-9,TRBJ2-5
CASSLGTGDYGYTF,TGTGCCAGCAGCTTGGGGACAGGGGATTATGGCTACACCTTC,TRBD1,many,TRBV7-8,TRBJ1-2
CACSQQAPEAFF,TGTGCCTGCAGCCAACAGGCCCCTGAAGCTTTCTTT,-,-,TRBV7-9,TRBJ1-1
CASSNGGTGELFF,TGTGCCAGTAGTAACGGGGGAACCGGGGAGCTGTTTTTT,-,-,TRBV19,TRBJ2-2
CASRYRDRGIYNEQFF,TGTGCCAGCCGATACCGGGACAGGGGGATTTACAATGAGCAGTTCTTC,TRBD1,once,TRBV2,TRBJ2-1
CASSAGTAYSNQPQHF,TGTGCCAGCAGTGCCGGGACAGCCTATAGCAATCAGCCCCAGCATTTT,TRBD1,few,TRBV6-5,TRBJ1-5